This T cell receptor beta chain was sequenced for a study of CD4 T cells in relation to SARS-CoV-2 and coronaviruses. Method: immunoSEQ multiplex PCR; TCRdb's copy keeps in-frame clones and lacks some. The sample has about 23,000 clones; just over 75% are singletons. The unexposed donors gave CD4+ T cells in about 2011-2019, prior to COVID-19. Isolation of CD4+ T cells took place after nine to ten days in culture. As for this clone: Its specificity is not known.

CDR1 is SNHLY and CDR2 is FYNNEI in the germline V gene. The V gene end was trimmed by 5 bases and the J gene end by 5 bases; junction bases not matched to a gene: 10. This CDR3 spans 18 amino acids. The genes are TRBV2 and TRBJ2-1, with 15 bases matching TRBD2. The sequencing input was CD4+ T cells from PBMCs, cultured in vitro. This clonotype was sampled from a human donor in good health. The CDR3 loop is CASSSRTSGRGPNNEQFF. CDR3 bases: TGTGCCAGCAGTTCACGGACTAGCGGGAGGGGTCCCAACAATGAGCAGTTCTTC. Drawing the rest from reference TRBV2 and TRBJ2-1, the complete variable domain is EPEVTQTPSHQVTQMGQEVILRCVPISNHLYFYWYRQILGQKVEFLVSFYNNEISEKSEIFDDQFSVERPDGSNFTLKIRSTKLEDSAMYFCASSSRTSGRGPNNEQFFGPGTRLTVL.